This passage covers 29 T cell receptor beta chains from one sample sequenced in a study of OX40 agonist ivuxolimab in advanced cancers. Assay: immunoSEQ multiplex PCR; the TCRdb copy retains only in-frame clones and omits some. The sample has 60,000 to 100,000 clones, around 94% seen once; the top ten hold roughly 21%. This specimen was CD4+ or CD8+ T cells sorted from blood, taken in a trial of the OX40 agonist ivuxolimab. Receptors originate from an adult with an advanced solid tumor such as melanoma, head and neck, liver or kidney cancer.

This chain connects TRBV6-5 to TRBJ2-7, with D perhaps TRBD1 (5 bases). Trimming took off 7 bases at V and 2 bases at J, with 9 bases between the two ends. From germline, CDR1 is MNHEY and CDR2 SVGAGI. The CDR3 extends over 12 amino acids. For the CDR3, the DNA is TGTGCCAGCATCACGACAGCCTACGAGCAGTACTTC. It is translated as CASITTAYEQYF.

The V gene is TRBV30, the J gene TRBJ2-2; D is ambiguous. The CDR3 sequence is 11 residues long. V was cut by 0 bases and J by 6 bases, with 2 bases left in between. Germline-derived CDR1 and CDR2 are GTSNPN and SVGIG (reference sequence). This CDR3 is CAWSVPGELFF. The CDR3 nucleotides read TGTGCCTGGAGTGTACCCGGGGAGCTGTTTTTT.

The rearrangement uses TRBV4-1 and TRBJ2-1; D gene unclear. CDR3 length: 13 amino acids. Germline V gives CDR1 MGHRA, CDR2 YSYEKL. The germline V and J ends were trimmed by 3 bases and 6 bases, with 9 bases remaining between them. DNA for the CDR3: TGCGCCAGCAGCCAGACAACTACCAATGAGCAGTTCTTC. The encoded protein is CASSQTTTNEQFF.

This clone was detected only once. The chain combines TRBV10-3 with TRBJ1-4, with D possibly being TRBD1 (6 bases). The CDR3 loop spans 14 amino acids. Germline lookup yields CDR1 ENHRY and CDR2 SYGVKD. Trimming left V 5 bases short and J 7 bases short, with 14 bases between. CDR3 region: CAISPGTLSEKLFF. In nucleotides, the CDR3 is TGTGCCATCAGTCCCGGGACACTAAGTGAAAAACTGTTTTTT.

The gene calls are TRBV9 and TRBJ1-3; a weak D match, TRBD1 (5 bases). Germline V gene lookup returns CDR1 SGDLS and CDR2 YYNGEE. CDR3 length equals 15 residues. Trimming took off 2 bases at V and 2 bases at J, with 11 bases between the two ends. CDR3: CASSVRRDPGNTIYF. The CDR3, as DNA: TGTGCCAGCAGCGTGAGGAGGGACCCTGGAAACACCATATATTTT.

V usage is TRBV7-8 and J usage is TRBJ1-1; D remains unclear. With 3 bases removed from V and 1 base from J, the gap between germline ends came to 21 bases. The CDR3 sequence is 18 residues long. Germline-derived CDR1 and CDR2 are SGHVS and FQNEAQ. CDR3 sequence: CASSLDRGRGGPNTEAFF. DNA for the CDR3: TGTGCCAGCAGCTTGGACCGAGGCCGTGGCGGACCGAACACTGAAGCTTTCTTT.

The V gene is TRBV27, the J gene TRBJ2-7; 9 bases are shared with TRBD1. CDR3 length: 15 amino acids. The V and J ends lost 4 bases and 3 bases, in that order; junction bases with no gene match: 7. In germline, CDR1 is MNHEY, CDR2 SMNVEV (reference sequence). Here the CDR3 reads CASSSLGQGYYEQYF. The CDR3, as DNA: TGTGCCAGCAGTTCCCTAGGACAGGGGTACTACGAGCAGTACTTC.

The chain couples TRBV7-2 to TRBJ2-1; D is ambiguous. Germline-derived CDR1 and CDR2 are SGHTA and FQGNSA. There are 16 residues in the CDR3. The V gene lost 5 bases and the J gene lost 3 bases, with 17 bases spanning the gap. As DNA, the CDR3 is TGTGCCAGCAGCGCTCCGCTGGGATTTGGCTACAATGAGCAGTTCTTC. This gives the protein CASSAPLGFGYNEQFF.

The chain joins TRBV27 to TRBJ1-2; D is possibly TRBD1 (5 bases). CDR3 size: 16 residues. Germline-derived CDR1 and CDR2 are MNHEY and SMNVEV (reference sequence). Trimming shortened V by 4 bases and J by 3 bases, and 18 bases separated the two germline ends. The CDR3 loop reads CASSSHRDSWDYGYTF. In nucleotides, the CDR3 is TGTGCCAGCAGTTCCCACCGGGACTCCTGGGACTATGGCTACACCTTC.

This chain links TRBV10-1 with TRBJ2-3, with TRBD1 as a possible D gene (6 bases). V lost 2 bases to trimming and J lost 4 bases, with 10 bases between them. Per germline, CDR1 WNHNN and CDR2 SYGVQD (reference sequence). The CDR3 loop spans 14 amino acids. CDR3 in DNA: TGCGCCAGCAGTGAGGACAGGCTCCCAGATACGCAGTATTTT. Translation: CASSEDRLPDTQYF.

The CDR3 spells CASFDGHEQYF. CDR3 DNA sequence: TGTGCCAGCTTCGACGGGCACGAGCAGTACTTC. The chain is built from TRBV28 and TRBJ2-7; D not certain. The CDR3 is 11 amino acids. Looked up from germline, CDR1 is MDHEN and CDR2 is SYDVKM. Trimming removed 8 bases from V and 5 bases from J, with 10 bases in between.

This rearrangement joins TRBV6-5 to TRBJ2-7; D possibly corresponds to TRBD1 (6 bases). Per germline, CDR1 MNHEY and CDR2 SVGAGI. The V end lost 2 bases, the J end lost 1 base, and 9 bases lay between the germline ends. The length of the CDR3 is 14 residues. This CDR3 reads CASSYGRGSYEQYF. The CDR3 bases are TGTGCCAGCAGTTACGGCAGGGGATCCTACGAGCAGTACTTC.

CDR3 loop: CASSIDLGDVRVVTQYF. The DNA of the CDR3 is TGTGCCAGTAGTATAGATCTAGGGGACGTCCGCGTAGTAACCCAGTACTTC. The gene calls are TRBV19 and TRBJ2-5; possibly TRBD1 or TRBD2 for D (5 bases each). CDR1 and CDR2 (germline): LNHDA, SQIVND (reference sequence). V was trimmed by 0 bases and J by 8 bases, leaving 22 bases between them. The CDR3 extends over 17 amino acids.

The chain uses TRBV12-5 and TRBJ2-7, with D unresolved. Trimming shortened V by 1 base and J by 5 bases, and 12 bases separated the two germline ends. The CDR3 sequence is 14 residues long. Germline V lookup: CDR1 LGHNT, CDR2 FRNRAP. CDR3 protein: CASGLATIENEQYF. The CDR3 DNA sequence: TGTGCTAGTGGTTTGGCCACGATTGAAAACGAGCAGTACTTC. The entire variable domain, with the rest obtained from reference TRBV12-5 and TRBJ2-7, is as follows: DARVTQTPRHKVTEMGQEVTMRCQPILGHNTVFWYRQTMMQGLELLAYFRNRAPLDDSGMPKDRFSAEMPDATLATLKIQPSEPRDSAVYFCASGLATIENEQYFGPGTRLTVT.

J is TRBJ2-7 and V is TRBV6-6; D is ambiguous. The V gene's germline CDR1 is MNHNY and CDR2 SVGAGI (reference sequence). This CDR3 contains 14 residues. V was trimmed by 0 bases and J by 2 bases, leaving 8 bases between them. CDR3 in amino acids: CASSYSSEPYEQYF. As DNA, the CDR3 is TGTGCCAGCAGTTACTCTTCGGAACCCTACGAGCAGTACTTC.

The chain links TRBV4-2 to TRBJ1-2; D uncertain. Germline-derived CDR1 and CDR2 are LGHNA and YNFKEQ. This CDR3 is 11 amino acids long. Trimming took off 3 bases at V and 5 bases at J, with 4 bases between the two ends. The CDR3 nucleotides are TGTGCCAGCAGCCAGGGGTATGGCTACACCTTC. It yields the protein CASSQGYGYTF.

The J gene is TRBJ1-1, the V gene TRBV6-5; no clear D gene. Trimming left V 5 bases short and J 3 bases short, with 10 bases between. CDR3 length: 13 residues. Germline V CDR1 and CDR2: MNHEY, SVGAGI. This CDR3 reads CASSTDGDTEAFF. The CDR3 coding sequence is TGTGCCAGCAGTACGGACGGTGACACTGAAGCTTTCTTT.

The rearrangement uses TRBV7-2 and TRBJ1-5; no reliable D call. Germline CDR1 and CDR2: SGHTA and FQGNSA. V lost 3 bases and J lost 0, with 6 bases in between. The CDR3 has 14 residues. CDR3 residues: CASSFSYSNQPQHF. The CDR3 nucleotides are TGTGCCAGCAGCTTCTCGTATAGCAATCAGCCCCAGCATTTT.

This CDR3 is CASSQVSQAPSEAFF. CDR3 DNA sequence: TGCGCCAGCAGCCAAGTCTCACAGGCACCGTCTGAAGCTTTCTTT. The V and J genes are TRBV4-1 and TRBJ1-1, with D tentatively TRBD1 (5 bases). Germline values: CDR1 MGHRA, CDR2 YSYEKL. This CDR3 is built from 15 residues. V dropped 1 base and J dropped 6 bases, with 15 bases sitting between them.

This sequence joins TRBV5-5 and TRBJ2-2; D ambiguous. CDR1 is SGHKS and CDR2 is YYEKEE in the germline V gene (reference sequence). The CDR3 runs 16 residues. With 6 bases removed from V and 2 bases from J, the gap between germline ends came to 17 bases. The CDR3 loop reads CASIWGLAGNTGELFF. DNA for the CDR3: TGTGCCAGCATCTGGGGTTTAGCAGGCAACACCGGGGAGCTGTTTTTT.

This rearrangement joins TRBV7-9 to TRBJ2-7; D gene uncertain. Germline V lookup: CDR1 SEHNR, CDR2 FQNEAQ (reference sequence). V lost 1 base and J lost 4, with 5 bases in between. This CDR3 spans 12 amino acids. Here the CDR3 reads CASSLVQYEQYF. As DNA, the CDR3 is TGTGCCAGCAGCTTAGTACAGTACGAGCAGTACTTC.

The chain recombines TRBV27 with TRBJ1-1; D not resolved. V was pared by 6 bases and J by 1 base, with 12 bases between. There are 14 residues in the CDR3. In germline, CDR1 is MNHEY, CDR2 SMNVEV (reference sequence). CDR3 coding DNA: TGTGCCAGCAGGTCGGAACACCGGAACACTGAAGCTTTCTTT. Residues: CASRSEHRNTEAFF.

The genes are TRBV6-5 and TRBJ1-5; D gene unclear. This CDR3 spans 13 amino acids. V gave up 0 bases and J gave up 5 bases, with 5 bases separating them. The germline gives CDR1 MNHEY, CDR2 SVGAGI. The CDR3 region is CASSYSEHQPQHF. In nucleotides, the CDR3 is TGTGCCAGCAGTTACTCGGAGCATCAGCCCCAGCATTTT.

The rearrangement joins TRBV2 to TRBJ2-1; no reliable D call. CDR1 and CDR2 (germline): SNHLY, FYNNEI. The germline V and J ends were trimmed by 8 bases and 7 bases, with 12 bases remaining between them. The CDR3 is 12 residues long. The CDR3 DNA sequence: TGTGCCAGCGAACTGTTGGGAAATGAGCAGTTCTTC. Translated: CASELLGNEQFF.

The chain employs TRBV6-1 and TRBJ1-3; D gene uncertain. Trimming shortened V by 0 bases and J by 0 bases, and 15 bases separated the two germline ends. The CDR3 loop spans 18 amino acids. Per the germline V gene, CDR1 is MNHNS and CDR2 is SASEGT. CDR3 coding DNA: TGTGCCAGCAGTGAAGCGCCGACCTACTTGAGCTCTGGAAACACCATATATTTT. Translating it yields CASSEAPTYLSSGNTIYF.

This clone was observed a handful of times. J is TRBJ1-4 and V is TRBV20-1; no clear D gene. CDR3 length: 11 amino acids. Germline lookup yields CDR1 DFQATT and CDR2 SNEGSKA (reference sequence). V lost 2 bases, J lost 5 bases, and 3 bases lay in between. The CDR3 DNA is TGCAGTGCTAGAACGAATGAAAAACTGTTTTTT. Translation: CSARTNEKLFF.

The chain employs TRBV25-1 and TRBJ1-5; possible D gene TRBD1, 5 bases. CDR3 length equals 16 residues. Germline CDR1 reads MGHDK; CDR2 reads SYGVNS. Trimming pared 4 bases from V and 4 bases from J, leaving 17 bases between. The CDR3 DNA follows: TGTGCCAGCAGTGGAAGGGACTATGGGGGGAATCAGCCCCAGCATTTT. This codes for CASSGRDYGGNQPQHF.

The CDR3 spells CASSHGPPTGETQYF. CDR3 in DNA: TGCGCCAGCAGCCATGGACCGCCCACGGGAGAGACCCAGTACTTC. The chain employs TRBV4-1 and TRBJ2-5; D remains ambiguous. From germline, CDR1 is MGHRA and CDR2 YSYEKL. The CDR3 sequence is 15 residues long. The V end lost 3 bases, the J end lost 4 bases, and 15 bases lay between the germline ends.

The J gene is TRBJ1-4, the V gene TRBV4-3; D is undetermined. The CDR3 spans 14 residues. V lost 0 bases to trimming and J lost 2 bases, with 4 bases between them. Germline V gene data show CDR1 as LGHNA and CDR2 as YSLEER. DNA of the CDR3: TGCGCCAGCAGCCAAGATTTCACTAATGAAAAACTGTTTTTT. It specifies CASSQDFTNEKLFF.